This TCR beta chain was sequenced for a study of cytomegalovirus exposure and HLA in healthy donors. From the approximately 120-subject validation cohort, which was separate from the approximately 670-subject first cohort, the donors were drawn. Notes on the study in general: Rare TCR sequences dominated, though some public TCRs recurred in many donors. Both high specificity and high sensitivity reportedly marked the classifier's diagnosis of cytomegalovirus status. TCR beta chains numbering under 200 were designated cytomegalovirus-associated.

V lost 5 bases, J lost 6 bases, and 12 bases stayed unmatched. The CDR3 spans 15 residues. The germline V gene has CDR1 SGHTA and CDR2 FQGTGA. The assay was immunoSEQ multiplex PCR, and TCRdb's table has in-frame clones only and misses some. The sample carries 250,000 to 350,000 clones, about nine tenths recorded once. Points on this clone: Its antigen is unidentified.

This TCR derives from a woman under 30 in good health and CMV-seronegative. Sequencing was done on a sample of PBMCs. The rearrangement uses TRBV7-3 and TRBJ1-1; 7 positions match TRBD1. CDR3 sequence: CASSPYSGGDAEAFF. The CDR3 DNA follows: TGTGCCAGCAGCCCATACTCAGGGGGTGACGCTGAAGCTTTCTTT.